Listed here are 2 T cell receptor beta chains from one sample, sequenced in a study of Graves' ophthalmopathy and Graves' hyperthyroidism. The authors amplified TCR beta CDR3 regions from RNA transcripts. HTBI primers primed a first-round RT-PCR, and a second-round multiplex PCR followed. MiXCR, run by TCRdb on the multiplex PCR reads, gives a single entry per CDR3 protein. The sample carries over 500,000 distinct CDR3 sequences, about 24% recorded once. The sequenced sample consisted of peripheral blood. These receptors all come from a woman younger than 30 with stable Graves' hyperthyroidism. Some clones in this sample may be carry-over from other donors' samples.

The CDR3 region has the DNA TGTGCCAGCAGTGACAGGGGGCAGAATGAAGCTTTCTTT. Amino acid sequence: CASSDRGQNEAFF. The V call is TRBV28, the J call TRBJ1-1; 10 bases line up with TRBD1. Per germline, CDR1 MDHEN and CDR2 SYDVKM. V lost 5 bases to trimming and J lost 7 bases; unmatched junction nucleotides: 4. The CDR3 is 13 residues long.

This clonotype was observed many times. The chain recombines TRBV28 with TRBJ1-1; D possibly corresponds to TRBD1 (6 bases). The CDR3 totals 14 residues. Germline CDR1 MDHEN, CDR2 SYDVKM. Trimming took 8 bases from V and 6 from J, leaving 19 bases between them. CDR3 in amino acids: CASAPGTPLPEAFF. CDR3 DNA sequence: TGTGCCAGCGCTCCGGGGACACCACTCCCTGAAGCTTTCTTT.